The 2 T cell receptor beta chains reported below all come from one sample, sequenced in a study of OX40 agonist ivuxolimab in advanced cancers. Clones were read by immunoSEQ multiplex PCR, and TCRdb kept only the in-frame ones, dropping some. The data show about 45,000 clones, roughly 90% seen once. The sample was CD4+ or CD8+ T cells sorted from blood, taken in a trial of the OX40 agonist ivuxolimab. All receptors derive from an adult with an advanced solid tumor such as melanoma, head and neck, liver or kidney cancer.

The chain combines TRBV19 with TRBJ2-7; no clear D gene. This CDR3 contains 13 residues. The V gene's germline CDR1 is LNHDA and CDR2 SQIVND (reference sequence). Trimming removed 2 bases at V and 3 bases at J, with 8 bases between. CDR3 in DNA: TGTGCCAGTAGTATAAGTTCAGACTACGAGCAGTACTTC. Translation gives CASSISSDYEQYF.

The CDR3: CASSSGPLFEQYF. In nucleotides, the CDR3 is TGTGCCAGCAGCTCGGGACCCCTCTTCGAGCAGTACTTC. This sequence joins TRBV6-5 and TRBJ2-7, with D perhaps assigned TRBD1 or TRBD2 (5 bases each). CDR3 length: 13 amino acids. CDR1 and CDR2 from the germline V gene are MNHEY and SVGAGI. V was shortened by 6 bases and J by 6 bases, with 15 bases between the two germline ends.